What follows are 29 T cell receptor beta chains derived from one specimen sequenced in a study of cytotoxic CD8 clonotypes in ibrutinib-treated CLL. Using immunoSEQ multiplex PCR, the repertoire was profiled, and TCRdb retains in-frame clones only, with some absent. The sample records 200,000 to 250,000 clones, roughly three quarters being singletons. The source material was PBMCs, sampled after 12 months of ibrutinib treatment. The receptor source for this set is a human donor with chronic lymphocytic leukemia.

As DNA, the CDR3 is TGTGCCAGCAGGGGGCTAGATTCCAACGAGCAGTACTTC. Its protein product is CASRGLDSNEQYF. The chain uses TRBV6-5 and TRBJ2-7, with a tentative D call TRBD1 (5 bases). From germline, CDR1 is MNHEY and CDR2 SVGAGI. V lost 6 bases and J 5 bases, leaving 14 bases between the germline ends. CDR3 size: 13 residues.

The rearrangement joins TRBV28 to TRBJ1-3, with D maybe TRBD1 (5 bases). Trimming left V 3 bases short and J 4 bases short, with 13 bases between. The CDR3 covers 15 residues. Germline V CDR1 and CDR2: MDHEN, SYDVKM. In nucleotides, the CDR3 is TGTGCCAGCAGTTTGGGCAGGGCGGGAGGAAACACCATATATTTT. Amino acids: CASSLGRAGGNTIYF.

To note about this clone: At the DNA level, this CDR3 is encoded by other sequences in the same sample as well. Here the CDR3 DNA reads TGCGCCAGCAGCTTGGCGGGGGGCCAAGAGACCCAGTACTTC. Its protein is CASSLAGGQETQYF. V gene TRBV5-1 combines with J gene TRBJ2-5, with 7 nucleotides matching TRBD2. Germline CDR1 reads SGHRS; CDR2 reads YFSETQ. J gave up 1 base and V 0 bases, and 0 bases lay outside the gene matches. CDR3 length: 14 amino acids.

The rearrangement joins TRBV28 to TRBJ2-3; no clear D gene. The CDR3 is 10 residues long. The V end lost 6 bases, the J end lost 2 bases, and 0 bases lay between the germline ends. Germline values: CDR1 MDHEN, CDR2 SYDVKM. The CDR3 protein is CASSTDTQYF. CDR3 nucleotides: TGTGCCAGCAGCACAGATACGCAGTATTTT.

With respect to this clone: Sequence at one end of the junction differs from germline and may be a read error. The CDR3 bases are TGTGCTAGCAGCTTAGGACTCGGGGGCTCCCAAGAGACCCAGTACTTC. Translation: CASSLGLGGSQETQYF. V gene TRBV7-7 combines with J gene TRBJ2-5, with D perhaps given as TRBD1 or TRBD2 (6 bases each). The germline V gene has CDR1 SSHAT and CDR2 FNYEAQ (reference sequence). This CDR3 is 16 amino acids long.

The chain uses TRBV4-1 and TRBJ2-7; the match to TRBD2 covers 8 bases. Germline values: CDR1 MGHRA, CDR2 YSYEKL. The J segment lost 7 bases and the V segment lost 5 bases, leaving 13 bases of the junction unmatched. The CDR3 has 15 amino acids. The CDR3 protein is CASSYREASGREQYF. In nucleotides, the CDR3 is TGCGCCAGCAGCTACAGAGAAGCTAGCGGGCGGGAGCAGTACTTC.

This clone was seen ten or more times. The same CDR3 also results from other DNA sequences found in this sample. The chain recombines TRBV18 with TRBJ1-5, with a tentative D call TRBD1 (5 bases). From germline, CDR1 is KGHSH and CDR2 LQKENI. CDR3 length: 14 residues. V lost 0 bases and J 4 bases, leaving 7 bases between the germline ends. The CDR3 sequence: CASSPPSGNQPQHF. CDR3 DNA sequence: TGTGCCAGCTCACCACCGTCAGGGAATCAGCCCCAGCATTTT. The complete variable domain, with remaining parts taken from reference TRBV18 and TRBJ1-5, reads NAGVMQNPRHLVRRRGQEARLRCSPMKGHSHVYWYRQLPEEGLKFMVYLQKENIIDESGMPKERFSAEFPKEGPSILRIQQVVRGDSAAYFCASSPPSGNQPQHFGDGTRLSIL.

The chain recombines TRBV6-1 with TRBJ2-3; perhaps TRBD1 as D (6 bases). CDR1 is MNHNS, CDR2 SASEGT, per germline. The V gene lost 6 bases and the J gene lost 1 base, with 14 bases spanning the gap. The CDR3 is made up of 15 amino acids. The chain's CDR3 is CASREQGIRTDTQYF. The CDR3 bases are TGTGCCAGCAGGGAACAGGGTATACGCACAGATACGCAGTATTTT.

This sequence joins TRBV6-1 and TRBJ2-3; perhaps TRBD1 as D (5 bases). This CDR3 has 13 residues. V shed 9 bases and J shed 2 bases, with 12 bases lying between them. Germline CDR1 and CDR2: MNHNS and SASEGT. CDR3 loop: CASFTGATDTQYF. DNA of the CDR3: TGTGCCAGTTTCACAGGCGCCACAGATACGCAGTATTTT.

The CDR3 nucleotides read TGTGCCAGCAGCGAGGGGACTAGCTGGCAAGAGACCCAGTACTTC. This gives the protein CASSEGTSWQETQYF. This chain links TRBV9 with TRBJ2-5; the match to TRBD2 covers 9 bases. The J segment lost 2 bases and the V segment lost 3 bases, leaving 5 bases of the junction unmatched. Germline V CDR1 and CDR2: SGDLS, YYNGEE. The CDR3 spans 15 residues.

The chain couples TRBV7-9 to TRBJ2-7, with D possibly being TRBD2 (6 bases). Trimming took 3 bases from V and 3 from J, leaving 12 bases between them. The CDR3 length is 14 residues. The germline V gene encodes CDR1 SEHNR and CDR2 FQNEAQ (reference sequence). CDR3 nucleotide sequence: TGTGCCAGCAGCTTGGAACGGGGGATCTACGAGCAGTACTTC. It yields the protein CASSLERGIYEQYF.

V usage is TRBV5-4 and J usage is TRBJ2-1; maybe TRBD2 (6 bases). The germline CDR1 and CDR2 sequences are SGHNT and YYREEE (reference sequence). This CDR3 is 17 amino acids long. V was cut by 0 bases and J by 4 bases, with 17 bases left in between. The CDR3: CASSLDPTPGTYNEQFF. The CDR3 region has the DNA TGTGCCAGCAGCTTGGACCCTACCCCCGGGACTTACAATGAGCAGTTCTTC.

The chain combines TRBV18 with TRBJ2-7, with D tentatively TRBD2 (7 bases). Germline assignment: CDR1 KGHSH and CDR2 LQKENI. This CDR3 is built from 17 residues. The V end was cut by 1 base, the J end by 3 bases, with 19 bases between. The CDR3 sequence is CASSPLRGGRGNYEQYF. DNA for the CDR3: TGTGCCAGCTCACCACTCCGAGGGGGGAGGGGGAACTACGAGCAGTACTTC.

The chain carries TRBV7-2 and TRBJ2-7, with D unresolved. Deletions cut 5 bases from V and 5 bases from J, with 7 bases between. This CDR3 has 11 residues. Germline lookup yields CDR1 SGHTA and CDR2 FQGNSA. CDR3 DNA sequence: TGTGCCAGCAGCCTGGGCAACGAGCAGTACTTC. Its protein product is CASSLGNEQYF.

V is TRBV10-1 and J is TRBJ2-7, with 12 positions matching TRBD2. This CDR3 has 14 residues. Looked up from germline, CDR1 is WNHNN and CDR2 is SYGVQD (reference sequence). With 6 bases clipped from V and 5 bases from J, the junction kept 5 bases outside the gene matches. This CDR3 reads CASSSGLAGHEQYF. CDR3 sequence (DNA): TGCGCCAGCAGCTCCGGACTAGCGGGACACGAGCAGTACTTC.

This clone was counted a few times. CDR3 sequence reads: CASSPGGTEAFF. The CDR3 DNA sequence: TGTGCCAGCAGCCCAGGAGGTACTGAAGCTTTCTTT. This chain links TRBV7-9 with TRBJ1-1; unclear D gene. This CDR3 comprises 12 residues. V lost 5 bases and J lost 5, with 9 bases in between. Germline V lookup: CDR1 SEHNR, CDR2 FQNEAQ (reference sequence). The variable domain in full, completed from reference TRBV7-9 and TRBJ1-1, reads DTGVSQNPRHKITKRGQNVTFRCDPISEHNRLYWYRQTLGQGPEFLTYFQNEAQLEKSRLLSDRFSAERPKGSFSTLEIQRTEQGDSAMYLCASSPGGTEAFFGQGTRLTVV.

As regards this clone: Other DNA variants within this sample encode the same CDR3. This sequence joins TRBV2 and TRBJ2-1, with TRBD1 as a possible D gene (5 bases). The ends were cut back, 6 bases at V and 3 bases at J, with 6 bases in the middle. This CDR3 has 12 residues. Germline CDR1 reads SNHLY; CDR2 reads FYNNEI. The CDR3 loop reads CASSTGYNEQFF. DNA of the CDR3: TGTGCCAGCAGCACAGGCTACAATGAGCAGTTCTTC.

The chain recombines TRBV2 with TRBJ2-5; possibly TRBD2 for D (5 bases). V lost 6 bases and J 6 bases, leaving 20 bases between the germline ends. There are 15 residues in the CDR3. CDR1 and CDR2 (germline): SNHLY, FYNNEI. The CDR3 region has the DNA TGTGCCAGCAGCCGGCCCCTATTTAGCGCGCAGACCCAGTACTTC. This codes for CASSRPLFSAQTQYF.

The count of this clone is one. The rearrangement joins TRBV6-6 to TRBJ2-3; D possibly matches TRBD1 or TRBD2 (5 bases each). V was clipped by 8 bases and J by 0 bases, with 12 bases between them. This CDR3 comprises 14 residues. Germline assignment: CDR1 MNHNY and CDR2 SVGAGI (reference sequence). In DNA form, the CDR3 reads TGTGCCAGCGCCCAGGGACGAAGCACAGATACGCAGTATTTT. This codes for CASAQGRSTDTQYF.

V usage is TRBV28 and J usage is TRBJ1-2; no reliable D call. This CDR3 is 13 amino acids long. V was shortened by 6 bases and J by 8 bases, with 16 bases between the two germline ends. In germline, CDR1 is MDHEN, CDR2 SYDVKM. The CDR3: CASSRTGREGYTF. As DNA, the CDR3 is TGTGCCAGCAGCCGAACCGGGCGGGAAGGCTACACCTTC.

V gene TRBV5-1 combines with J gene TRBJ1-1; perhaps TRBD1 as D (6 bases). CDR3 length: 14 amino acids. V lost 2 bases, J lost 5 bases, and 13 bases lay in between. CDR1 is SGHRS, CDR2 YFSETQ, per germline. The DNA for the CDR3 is TGCGCCAGCAGCTTACAGGGCCCGGGAACTGAAGCTTTCTTT. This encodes CASSLQGPGTEAFF. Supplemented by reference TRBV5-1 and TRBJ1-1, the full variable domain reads KAGVTQTPRYLIKTRGQQVTLSCSPISGHRSVSWYQQTPGQGLQFLFEYFSETQRNKGNFPGRFSGRQFSNSRSEMNVSTLELGDSALYLCASSLQGPGTEAFFGQGTRLTVV.

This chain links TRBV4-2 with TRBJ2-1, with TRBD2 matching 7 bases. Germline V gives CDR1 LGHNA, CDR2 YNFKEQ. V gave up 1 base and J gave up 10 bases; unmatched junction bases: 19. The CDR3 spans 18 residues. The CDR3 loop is CASSQAAASGTGLGEQFF. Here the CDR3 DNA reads TGTGCCAGCAGCCAAGCCGCCGCTAGCGGCACTGGCTTGGGGGAGCAGTTCTTC.

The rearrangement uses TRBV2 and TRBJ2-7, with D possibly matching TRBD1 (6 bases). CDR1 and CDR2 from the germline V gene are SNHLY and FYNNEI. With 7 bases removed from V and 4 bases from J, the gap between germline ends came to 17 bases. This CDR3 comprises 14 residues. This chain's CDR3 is CASTRGQGSYEQYF. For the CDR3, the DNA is TGTGCCAGCACGAGGGGTCAGGGGAGTTACGAGCAGTACTTC.

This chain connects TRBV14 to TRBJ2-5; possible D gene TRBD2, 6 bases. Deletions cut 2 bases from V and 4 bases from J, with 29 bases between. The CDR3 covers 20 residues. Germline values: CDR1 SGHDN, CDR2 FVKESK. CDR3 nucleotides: TGTGCCAGCAGCCAACTCCACCTTGGGTCGGGAGATAAGGTTGGAGAGACCCAGTACTTC. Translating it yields CASSQLHLGSGDKVGETQYF.

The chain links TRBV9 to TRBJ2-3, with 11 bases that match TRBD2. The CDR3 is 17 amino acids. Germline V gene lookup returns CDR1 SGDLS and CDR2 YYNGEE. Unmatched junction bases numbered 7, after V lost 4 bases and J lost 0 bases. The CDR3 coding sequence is TGTGCCAGCAGCCCCCGGGGGACTAGCGGAAGCACAGATACGCAGTATTTT. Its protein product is CASSPRGTSGSTDTQYF.

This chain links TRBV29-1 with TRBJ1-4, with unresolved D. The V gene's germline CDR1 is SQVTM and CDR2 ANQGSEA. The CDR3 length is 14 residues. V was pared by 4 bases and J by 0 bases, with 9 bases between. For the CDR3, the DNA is TGCAGCGTTGGTGGAGCAACAACTAATGAAAAACTGTTTTTT. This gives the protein CSVGGATTNEKLFF.

CDR3 loop: CASSYSGGYEQYF. The CDR3 DNA reads as TGTGCCAGCAGTTATTCCGGAGGCTACGAGCAGTACTTC. J is TRBJ2-5 and V is TRBV27; a possible D gene is TRBD2 (5 bases). The assigned J gene may be wrong: the sequence end matches TRBJ2-7 better. The CDR3 contains 13 residues. Germline V gene lookup returns CDR1 MNHEY and CDR2 SMNVEV (reference sequence).

This CDR3 reads CASSLDGMNTEAFF. For the CDR3, the DNA is TGTGCCAGCAGCTTAGATGGGATGAACACTGAAGCTTTCTTT. V is TRBV7-9 and J is TRBJ1-1; unclear D gene. Trimming removed 1 base at V and 0 bases at J, with 6 bases between. CDR1 SEHNR and CDR2 FQNEAQ come from the germline V gene (reference sequence). The CDR3 spans 14 residues.

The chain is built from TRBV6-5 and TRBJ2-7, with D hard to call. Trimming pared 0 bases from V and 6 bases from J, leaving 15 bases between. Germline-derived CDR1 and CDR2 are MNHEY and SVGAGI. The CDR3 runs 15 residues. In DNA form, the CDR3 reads TGTGCCAGCAGTTACTCGGCGACGGGTGCCCTCGAGCAGTACTTC. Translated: CASSYSATGALEQYF.